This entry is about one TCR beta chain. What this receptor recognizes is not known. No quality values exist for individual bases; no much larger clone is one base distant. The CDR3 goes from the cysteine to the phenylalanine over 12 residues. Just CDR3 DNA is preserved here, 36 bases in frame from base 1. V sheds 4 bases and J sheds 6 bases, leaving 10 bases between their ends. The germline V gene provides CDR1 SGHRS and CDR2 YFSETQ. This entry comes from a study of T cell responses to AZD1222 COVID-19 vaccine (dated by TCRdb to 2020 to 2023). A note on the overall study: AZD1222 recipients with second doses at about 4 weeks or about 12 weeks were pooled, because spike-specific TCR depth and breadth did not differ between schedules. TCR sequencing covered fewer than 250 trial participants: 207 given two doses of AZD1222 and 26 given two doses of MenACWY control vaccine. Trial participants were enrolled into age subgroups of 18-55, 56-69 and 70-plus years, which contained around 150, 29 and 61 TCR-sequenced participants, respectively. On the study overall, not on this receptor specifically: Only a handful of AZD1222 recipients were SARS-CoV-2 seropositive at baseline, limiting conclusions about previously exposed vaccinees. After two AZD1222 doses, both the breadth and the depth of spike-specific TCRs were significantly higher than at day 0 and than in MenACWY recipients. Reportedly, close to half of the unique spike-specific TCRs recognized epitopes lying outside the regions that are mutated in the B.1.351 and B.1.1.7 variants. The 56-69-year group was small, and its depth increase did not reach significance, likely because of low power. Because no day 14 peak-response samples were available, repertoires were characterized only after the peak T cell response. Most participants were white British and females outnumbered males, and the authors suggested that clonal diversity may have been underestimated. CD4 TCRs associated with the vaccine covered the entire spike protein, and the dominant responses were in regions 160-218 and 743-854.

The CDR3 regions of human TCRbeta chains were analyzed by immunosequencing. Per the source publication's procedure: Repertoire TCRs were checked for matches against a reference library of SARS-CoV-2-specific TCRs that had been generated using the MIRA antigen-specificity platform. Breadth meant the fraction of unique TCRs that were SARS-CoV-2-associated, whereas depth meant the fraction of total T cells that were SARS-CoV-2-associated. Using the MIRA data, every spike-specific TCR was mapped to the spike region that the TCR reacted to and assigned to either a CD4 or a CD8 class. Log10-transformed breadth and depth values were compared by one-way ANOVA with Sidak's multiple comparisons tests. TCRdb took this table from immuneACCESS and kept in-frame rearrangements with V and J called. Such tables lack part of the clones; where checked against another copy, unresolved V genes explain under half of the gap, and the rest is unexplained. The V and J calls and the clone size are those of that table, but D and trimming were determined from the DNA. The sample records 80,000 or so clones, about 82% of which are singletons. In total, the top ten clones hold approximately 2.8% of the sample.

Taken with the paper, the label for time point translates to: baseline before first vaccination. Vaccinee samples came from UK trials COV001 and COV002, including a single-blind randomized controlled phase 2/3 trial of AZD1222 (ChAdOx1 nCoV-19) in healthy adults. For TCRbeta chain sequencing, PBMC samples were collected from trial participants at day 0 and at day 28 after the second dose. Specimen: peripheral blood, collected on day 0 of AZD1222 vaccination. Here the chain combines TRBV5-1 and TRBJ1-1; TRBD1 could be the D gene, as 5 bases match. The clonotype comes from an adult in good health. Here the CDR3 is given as CASSEGHAEAFF. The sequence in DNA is TGCGCCAGCAGCGAGGGGCACGCTGAAGCTTTCTTT.